This TCR beta chain appears in the sequencing data of a study of T-cell reconstitution after alpha-beta-depleted transplantation in children (dated by TCRdb to about 2016). Regarding the research as a whole: T-cell immune reconstitution after TCRalphabeta/CD19-depleted allogeneic hematopoietic cell transplantation in children was quantitatively tracked in the study by means of TCR repertoire profiling.

Libraries were made using PCR. The sequencer was an Illumina HiSeq 2500. TCR library preparation used molecular barcoding, with unique molecular identifiers applied to normalize quantification of the TCRbeta repertoire. The public reads were quality trimmed at Q25 with fastp and then assembled into clones with MiXCR by TCRdb, keeping productive beta chains. Merged by CDR3 protein, the rows form single entries marked with the most common genes and DNA. The sample data list approximately 800,000 distinct CDR3 sequences, and 15% to 20% of these were observed just once. The ten largest clonotypes hold roughly 4.8% of the sample. This clonotype has at least ten counts. The clone's antigen remains unknown. No base-level quality is on record; no much larger clone is a single base apart. V is shortened by 8 bases, J by 7 bases, and the region joining them spans 37 bases. From the cysteine up to the phenylalanine, the CDR3 has a length of 20 residues. Just CDR3 DNA is preserved here, 60 bases in frame from base 1. The germline V gene encodes CDR1 SEHNR and CDR2 FQNEAQ (reference sequence).

According to the study, the label for this sample's treatment or condition signals: allogeneic hematopoietic cell transplantation with graft depleted of TCRalphabeta T cells and CD19 B cells. The children who served as transplant recipients had been given grafts of TCRalphabeta/CD19-depleted allogeneic hematopoietic cells. On the study overall, not on this receptor specifically: Over subsequent months, a decline in hyperexpanded clone frequencies was noted, and after one year, T-cell counts and TCRbeta diversity were mostly ascribed to newly produced T cells. About two months after transplant, the apparently early recovery of alphabetaT-cell counts reportedly depended on just several hundred clones that had expanded rapidly and came from non-depleted graft cells. In some patients, the high TCRbeta diversity seen at day 60 was put down to recipient T cells and intrathymic progenitors that had survived conditioning.

The sequenced sample was PBMCs, mostly from graft donor cells, obtained 360 days after TCRalphabeta/CD19-depleted stem cell transplant. Rearrangement joined TRBV7-9 to TRBJ2-3; no confident D gene assignment can be made. The sequence came from a male patient aged 10 to 17 who had a stem cell transplant for acute lymphoblastic leukemia, so the T cells may come from the graft donor. The bases read TGTGCCAGCGGTCCACGGCGGAGTTTTTGGCGAGACCAGTCTTCGAATACGCAGTATTTT. The encoded protein is CASGPRRSFWRDQSSNTQYF.